Following are 13 T cell receptor beta chains from one sample sequenced in a study of cytomegalovirus exposure and HLA in healthy donors. The PCR employed 60 Vbeta primers together with 13 Jbeta primers. The protocol was immunoSEQ multiplex PCR, while the TCRdb copy is restricted to in-frame clones and leaves out a portion. The top ten hold about 2.2% of the sample, which has fewer than 150,000 clones, roughly three quarters seen once. The source material was PBMCs. The receptors come from a man aged 25-40 years in good health and CMV-seronegative.

The chain recombines TRBV10-2 with TRBJ2-1; 7 positions agree with TRBD2. Germline CDR1 is WSHSY and CDR2 is SAAADI. The CDR3 contains 15 residues. J was trimmed by 6 bases and V by 3 bases; bases with no gene match: 8. CDR3 protein: CASSELAGPLNEQFF. The DNA of the CDR3 is TGCGCCAGCAGTGAATTAGCGGGCCCCCTCAATGAGCAGTTCTTC.

This rearrangement joins TRBV7-9 to TRBJ2-1, with TRBD2 matching over 8 bases. CDR1 is SEHNR, CDR2 FQNEAQ, per germline (reference sequence). This CDR3 contains 16 residues. V lost 2 bases, J lost 5 bases, and 8 bases stayed unmatched. Here the CDR3 reads CASSLPPLAANNEQFF. The CDR3 nucleotides read TGTGCCAGCAGCTTACCGCCACTAGCGGCTAACAATGAGCAGTTCTTC. The whole variable domain, remainder taken from reference TRBV7-9 and TRBJ2-1, is DTGVSQNPRHKITKRGQNVTFRCDPISEHNRLYWYRQTLGQGPEFLTYFQNEAQLEKSRLLSDRFSAERPKGSFSTLEIQRTEQGDSAMYLCASSLPPLAANNEQFFGPGTRLTVL.

CDR3 DNA sequence: TGTGCCAGCAGACCACGTGGACCTCGAATAAGGGGGGGGGCCAACGTCCTGACTTTC. Amino acids: CASRPRGPRIRGGANVLTF. The chain carries TRBV7-4 and TRBJ2-6; D perhaps matches TRBD1 (6 bases). The CDR3 has 19 amino acids. In germline, CDR1 is SGHVT, CDR2 SQSDAQ. Trimming removed 6 bases at V and 4 bases at J, with 25 bases between. Drawing the rest from reference TRBV7-4 and TRBJ2-6, the complete variable domain is GAGVSQSPRYKVAKRGRDVALRCDSISGHVTLYWYRQTLGQGSEVLTYSQSDAQRDKSGRPSGRFSAERPERSVSTLKIQRTEQGDSAVYLCASRPRGPRIRGGANVLTFGAGSRLTVL.

This clone was picked up one time. This chain links TRBV5-1 with TRBJ2-7; D perhaps matches TRBD1 (5 bases). The CDR3 runs to 17 residues. CDR1 SGHRS and CDR2 YFSETQ come from the germline V gene. Between the trimmed V and J ends, which lost 0 bases and 3 bases, there was a span of 19 bases. The CDR3 region is CASSLGVGAGMVYEQYF. As DNA, the CDR3 is TGCGCCAGCAGCTTGGGGGTGGGCGCAGGGATGGTCTACGAGCAGTACTTC. Supplemented by reference TRBV5-1 and TRBJ2-7, the full variable domain reads KAGVTQTPRYLIKTRGQQVTLSCSPISGHRSVSWYQQTPGQGLQFLFEYFSETQRNKGNFPGRFSGRQFSNSRSEMNVSTLELGDSALYLCASSLGVGAGMVYEQYFGPGTRLTVT.

The chain has TRBV6-5 and TRBJ2-5; 8 nucleotides align to TRBD2. The CDR3 length is 15 residues. Germline values: CDR1 MNHEY, CDR2 SVGAGI. After removal of 2 bases from V and 5 bases from J, the junction contained 7 bases not matched to a gene. The DNA for the CDR3 is TGTGCCAGCAGTTACCGACTAGCGAGTAGGGAGACCCAGTACTTC. Translation gives CASSYRLASRETQYF.

This chain links TRBV4-1 with TRBJ2-7, with 7 bases aligning to TRBD2. The junction had 16 bases not matched to a gene; V was cut back by 4 bases and J by 4 bases. Germline CDR1 reads MGHRA; CDR2 reads YSYEKL. The CDR3 length is 17 residues. The CDR3 sequence: CASSPKTRASGFYEQYF. CDR3 nucleotide sequence: TGCGCCAGCAGCCCCAAAACTCGGGCTAGCGGATTTTACGAGCAGTACTTC.

The V gene is TRBV27, the J gene TRBJ2-6; no definite D call. The CDR3 spans 17 residues. V dropped 6 bases and J dropped 2 bases, with 17 bases sitting between them. Germline V gene lookup returns CDR1 MNHEY and CDR2 SMNVEV (reference sequence). CDR3 sequence (DNA): TGTGCCAGCAGCCGACTTTTGTTACGGGCTGGGGCCAACGTCCTGACTTTC. This sequence encodes CASSRLLLRAGANVLTF.

The chain carries TRBV29-1 and TRBJ1-1; TRBD1 is a possible D gene (6 bases). V was trimmed by 1 base and J by 3 bases, leaving 15 bases between them. Germline V CDR1 and CDR2: SQVTM, ANQGSEA. The CDR3 loop spans 15 amino acids. The CDR3 DNA follows: TGCAGCGTTGAAGGAGGGGGTTCCTTGGACACTGAAGCTTTCTTT. Its translation is CSVEGGGSLDTEAFF.

V and J are TRBV27 and TRBJ1-2; 10 nucleotides line up with TRBD1. The CDR3 totals 15 residues. V lost 4 bases, J lost 8 bases, and 10 bases stayed unmatched. The germline CDR1 and CDR2 sequences are MNHEY and SMNVEV (reference sequence). The CDR3 sequence is CASSSPGTGAFGYTF. The DNA of the CDR3 is TGTGCCAGCAGTTCCCCCGGGACAGGGGCTTTCGGCTACACCTTC.

The CDR3 coding sequence is TGTGCCAGCTCACCACCGGGACTAGCAAGAGAGACCCAGTACTTC. This codes for CASSPPGLARETQYF. The V gene is TRBV18, the J gene TRBJ2-5; 9 bases align to TRBD2. Trimming cost V 0 bases and J 4 bases; bases outside gene matches: 3. Looked up from germline, CDR1 is KGHSH and CDR2 is LQKENI. The CDR3 sequence is 15 residues long.

The V and J genes are TRBV30 and TRBJ2-1; no clear D. The CDR3 length is 10 residues. Germline lookup yields CDR1 GTSNPN and CDR2 SVGIG (reference sequence). V shed 2 bases and J shed 9 bases, with 5 bases lying between them. The CDR3 DNA is TGTGCCTGGAGTTTCGGTGAGCAGTTCTTC. Its translation: CAWSFGEQFF.

The chain carries TRBV7-9 and TRBJ2-2; D is ambiguous. In germline, CDR1 is SEHNR, CDR2 FQNEAQ (reference sequence). The CDR3 has 14 residues. V gave up 1 base and J gave up 4 bases, with 7 bases separating them. The CDR3 here is CASSLEQTTGELFF. The CDR3 DNA is TGTGCCAGCAGCTTAGAACAGACCACCGGGGAGCTGTTTTTT.

The chain links TRBV6-5 to TRBJ2-5; TRBD2 aligns across 8 bases. The ends lost 7 bases at V and 4 bases at J; junction bases unmatched: 5. Germline values: CDR1 MNHEY, CDR2 SVGAGI. CDR3 length: 13 amino acids. The CDR3 loop reads CASTPGGLETQYF. The CDR3 DNA is TGTGCCAGCACCCCGGGGGGGCTAGAGACCCAGTACTTC.